The 5 T cell receptor beta chains presented below share a single source sample, sequenced in a study of blood T cell repertoires in COVID-19. TCRdb's table, derived via immunoSEQ multiplex PCR, lists solely in-frame clones and lacks some. The top ten clones hold 1.5% to 2% of a sample with about 100,000 clones, roughly 85% of them seen once. Sequenced sample: peripheral blood. These TCRs come from a woman in her 70s with active or convalescent COVID-19.

This rearrangement joins TRBV21-1 to TRBJ2-2; the table's TRBD2 call for D was not verified on the DNA. TRBV21-1 is a known pseudogene. The CDR3 has 17 residues. CDR3 loop: CASSKARTSFQAGELFF. The CDR3 DNA sequence: TGTGCCAGCAGCAAAGCCAGGACTAGCTTCCAAGCCGGGGAGCTGTTTTTT.

This clone occurred many times. The V call is TRBV27, the J call TRBJ2-1; 7 positions agree with TRBD2. The V segment lost 2 bases and the J segment 3 bases; nucleotides outside the gene matches: 4. The CDR3 covers 15 residues. Germline V gene lookup returns CDR1 MNHEY and CDR2 SMNVEV (reference sequence). CDR3 sequence reads: CASSLLPGGYNEQFF. CDR3 nucleotides: TGTGCCAGCAGTTTACTCCCGGGGGGCTACAATGAGCAGTTCTTC.

The gene calls are TRBV5-1 and TRBJ1-6, with TRBD1 matching 8 bases. From germline, CDR1 is SGHRS and CDR2 YFSETQ. J was trimmed by 13 bases and V by 4 bases; bases with no gene match: 10. The CDR3 sequence is 14 residues long. The CDR3 DNA sequence: TGCGCCAGCAGCGATGGACAGGGTTTTAGCCCCCTCCACTTT. This encodes CASSDGQGFSPLHF.

This sequence joins TRBV20-1 and TRBJ2-5, with 8 bases lining up with TRBD1. The J segment lost 4 bases and the V segment lost 8 bases, leaving 3 bases of the junction unmatched. The CDR3 is 11 residues long. Looked up from germline, CDR1 is DFQATT and CDR2 is SNEGSKA (reference sequence). The CDR3 coding sequence is TGCAGTTCCCAGGGGGCAGAGACCCAGTACTTC. It translates to CSSQGAETQYF.

This clone was seen a single time. The V and J genes are TRBV5-4 and TRBJ2-2; TRBD2 matches 14 bases. CDR1 and CDR2 from the germline V gene are SGHNT and YYREEE (reference sequence). Losses at the gene ends were 5 bases for V and 7 bases for J; bases not matched to a gene: 7. The CDR3 has 16 residues. CDR3 bases: TGTGCCAGCAGACCGGGACTAGCGGGAGCCGACGGGGAGCTGTTTTTT. This gives the protein CASRPGLAGADGELFF.